This entry features one T cell receptor beta chain sequence. Its antigen is as yet unknown. Generated by immunoSEQ multiplex PCR, the TCRdb table keeps only in-frame clones and is missing some. The sample contains around 100,000 clones, approximately 77% of which appear only once. This entry belongs to a study of radiotherapy plus CTLA-4 blockade in lung cancer. Whole-study context: Objective response was observed in more than 15% of patients, and disease control in roughly 33%.

Findings of the study overall: Tumor-derived TCR clones expanded in blood after radiotherapy plus ipilimumab.

The origin of this receptor is a human donor with non-small cell lung cancer that progressed on radiotherapy plus ipilimumab. Some clones in this sample may be carry-over from other donors' samples. The input for sequencing was peripheral blood, taken from a patient treated with radiotherapy plus ipilimumab.

CDR3 sequence (DNA): TGTGCCAGCAGCTTAGCGGGGGGGACCTACGAGCAGTACTTC. Translation: CASSLAGGTYEQYF. The chain joins TRBV7-2 to TRBJ2-5; 7 bases map to TRBD2. TRBJ2-7 matches the DNA end more closely, so the J call is doubtful. The CDR3 consists of 14 residues. Per the germline V gene, CDR1 is SGHTA and CDR2 is FQGNSA.